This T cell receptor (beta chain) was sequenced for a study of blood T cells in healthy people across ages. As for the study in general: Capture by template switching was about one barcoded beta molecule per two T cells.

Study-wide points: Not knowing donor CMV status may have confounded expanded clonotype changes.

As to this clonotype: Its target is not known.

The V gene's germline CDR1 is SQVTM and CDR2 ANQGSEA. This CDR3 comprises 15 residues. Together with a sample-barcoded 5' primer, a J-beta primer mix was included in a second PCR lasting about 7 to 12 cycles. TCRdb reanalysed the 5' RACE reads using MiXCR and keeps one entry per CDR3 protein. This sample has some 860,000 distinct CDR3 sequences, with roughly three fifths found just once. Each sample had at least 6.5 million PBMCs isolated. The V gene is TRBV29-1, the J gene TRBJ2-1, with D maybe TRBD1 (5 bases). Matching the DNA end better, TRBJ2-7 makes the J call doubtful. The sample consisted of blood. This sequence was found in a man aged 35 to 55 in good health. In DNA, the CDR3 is TGCAGCGTTGAGCAGCGACAGCCGTCCTACAATGAGCAGTACTTC. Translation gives CSVEQRQPSYNEQYF.